Sequencing of this T cell receptor beta chain was carried out in a study of OX40 agonist ivuxolimab in advanced cancers. Study in general: The patients received agonistic anti-OX40 (CD134) antibody ivuxolimab. Overall study findings and caveats: Clonal expansion by week 6 occurred in CD4+ and CD8+ blood T cells (at 0.1 to 3.0 mg/kg). No determination was made of the antigen specificity of the expanded peripheral T cells.

Here immunoSEQ multiplex PCR was the method, and the copy in TCRdb shows in-frame clones only, minus some. The top ten clones hold under 0.35% of a sample with 85,000 to 95,000 clones, nearly 90% of them seen once. In regard to this clone: Its antigen is not known.

This CDR3 comprises 16 residues. Germline V lookup: CDR1 SGHDN, CDR2 FVKESK. Losses at the gene ends were 1 base for V and 5 bases for J; bases not matched to a gene: 8. The sequencing used CD4+ or CD8+ T cells sorted from blood, collected in a trial of the OX40 agonist ivuxolimab. The rearrangement uses TRBV14 and TRBJ1-1; TRBD1 agrees at 9 bases. This receptor was obtained from an adult with an advanced solid tumor such as melanoma, head and neck, liver or kidney cancer. CDR3 sequence reads: CASSQGRQGVRTEAFF. DNA for the CDR3: TGTGCCAGCAGCCAAGGTCGACAGGGGGTACGAACTGAAGCTTTCTTT.